What follows are 25 T cell receptor beta chains derived from one specimen sequenced in a study of cytomegalovirus exposure and HLA in healthy donors. In the PCR, 60 Vbeta and 13 Jbeta primers were used. Generated by immunoSEQ multiplex PCR, the TCRdb table keeps only in-frame clones and is missing some. The sample consists of 80,000 or so clones, about 79% of them appearing once. The sequencing sample was made of PBMCs. These receptors originate from a woman aged 35 to 49 in good health and CMV-seronegative.

This sequence joins TRBV7-3 and TRBJ2-1; the D gene is possibly TRBD2 (6 bases). The germline gives CDR1 SGHTA, CDR2 FQGTGA. V lost 1 base and J 4 bases, leaving 17 bases between the germline ends. The CDR3 has 17 amino acids. CDR3 coding DNA: TGTGCCAGCAGCTTAAACCCTTTGGCGGGGCTTTACAATGAGCAGTTCTTC. As protein: CASSLNPLAGLYNEQFF.

This clone has a handful of counts. The chain recombines TRBV5-6 with TRBJ1-2, with D unresolved. Germline V gene sequence: CDR1 SGHDT, CDR2 YYEEEE. V was pared by 3 bases and J by 0 bases, with 9 bases between. This CDR3 has 14 residues. Here the CDR3 reads CASSSPGSNYGYTF. CDR3 sequence (DNA): TGTGCCAGCAGCTCCCCGGGGTCTAACTATGGCTACACCTTC.

This clone was counted once. The rearrangement joins TRBV9 to TRBJ1-1; the match to TRBD1 covers 7 bases. The CDR3 has 16 residues. The germline V gene encodes CDR1 SGDLS and CDR2 YYNGEE. Losses at the gene ends were 4 bases for V and 2 bases for J; bases not matched to a gene: 11. The CDR3 is CASSKRQGIGNTEAFF. CDR3 DNA: TGTGCCAGCAGCAAACGACAGGGAATAGGAAACACTGAAGCTTTCTTT.

This chain connects TRBV19 to TRBJ2-7; 9 bases align to TRBD2. Germline V gene data show CDR1 as LNHDA and CDR2 as SQIVND (reference sequence). The CDR3 spans 16 residues. Trimming removed 3 bases from V and 1 base from J; junction bases left unmatched: 7. CDR3 protein: CASSIAGTSSSYEQYF. CDR3 nucleotide sequence: TGTGCCAGTAGTATCGCCGGGACTAGCTCGTCCTACGAGCAGTACTTC.

The chain links TRBV10-2 to TRBJ1-1, with 8 bases matching TRBD1. V lost 4 bases and J lost 1; bases outside the gene matches: 5. This CDR3 has 15 amino acids. Germline V CDR1 and CDR2: WSHSY, SAAADI. This CDR3 is CASSGTGGKNTEAFF. The CDR3 nucleotides read TGCGCCAGCAGTGGAACAGGGGGGAAGAACACTGAAGCTTTCTTT.

The chain couples TRBV7-9 to TRBJ2-5; TRBD2 agrees at 9 bases. From germline, CDR1 is SEHNR and CDR2 FQNEAQ (reference sequence). Unmatched junction bases numbered 6, after V lost 1 base and J lost 6 bases. The CDR3 contains 15 residues. The CDR3 nucleotides are TGTGCCAGCAGCTTAGTTCCTAGCGGGGTAAAGACCCAGTACTTC. It specifies CASSLVPSGVKTQYF.

This rearrangement joins TRBV6-1 to TRBJ1-5; 7 bases agree with TRBD1. Germline V gene sequence: CDR1 MNHNS, CDR2 SASEGT. The junction had 7 bases not matched to a gene; V was cut back by 4 bases and J by 4 bases. The CDR3 length is 15 residues. The CDR3 sequence: CASSGGTDDNQPQHF. DNA of the CDR3: TGTGCCAGCAGTGGCGGGACAGATGATAATCAGCCCCAGCATTTT.

There are a few counts of this clone. V is TRBV6-1 and J is TRBJ1-4, with D possibly being TRBD1 (5 bases). The ends were cut back, 2 bases at V and 8 bases at J, with 21 bases in the middle. Germline assignment: CDR1 MNHNS and CDR2 SASEGT. The CDR3 consists of 17 residues. The CDR3, as DNA: TGTGCCAGCAGTGAATACGGATTCGGGGGAGATAGAGAAAAACTGTTTTTT. This gives the protein CASSEYGFGGDREKLFF.

The chain carries TRBV6-6 and TRBJ2-7; 9 bases line up with TRBD1. Germline V gene data show CDR1 as MNHNY and CDR2 as SVGAGI (reference sequence). This CDR3 contains 16 residues. Trimming cost V 2 bases and J 1 base; bases outside gene matches: 6. CDR3 residues: CASSYGTGTGSYEQYF. In nucleotides, the CDR3 is TGTGCCAGCAGTTACGGGACCGGGACAGGGTCCTACGAGCAGTACTTC.

J is TRBJ2-1 and V is TRBV9; D gene ambiguous. The CDR3 is 15 amino acids. Germline values: CDR1 SGDLS, CDR2 YYNGEE. Trimming pared 4 bases from V and 7 bases from J, leaving 18 bases between. In DNA, the CDR3 is TGTGCCAGCAGCCCGCGAAGTTTTGAGGCGAATGAGCAGTTCTTC. This gives the protein CASSPRSFEANEQFF.

The V and J genes are TRBV12-5 and TRBJ2-1, with TRBD1 matching over 7 bases. The CDR3 is 16 residues long. V lost 1 base to trimming and J lost 1 base; unmatched junction nucleotides: 4. Looked up from germline, CDR1 is LGHNT and CDR2 is FRNRAP. CDR3 region: CASGLARGSSYNEQFF. The CDR3 DNA is TGTGCTAGTGGTTTGGCCAGGGGGTCGTCCTACAATGAGCAGTTCTTC. The variable domain in full, completed from reference TRBV12-5 and TRBJ2-1, reads DARVTQTPRHKVTEMGQEVTMRCQPILGHNTVFWYRQTMMQGLELLAYFRNRAPLDDSGMPKDRFSAEMPDATLATLKIQPSEPRDSAVYFCASGLARGSSYNEQFFGPGTRLTVL.

The chain links TRBV13 to TRBJ1-2; 8 bases agree with TRBD1. This CDR3 has 17 residues. The germline gives CDR1 PRHDT, CDR2 FYEKMQ (reference sequence). The J segment lost 4 bases and the V segment lost 6 bases, leaving 16 bases of the junction unmatched. In DNA form, the CDR3 reads TGTGCCAGCAGGTTTATTGAAAGCGGGACAGGACGCTATGGCTACACCTTC. Protein product: CASRFIESGTGRYGYTF.

The chain couples TRBV5-1 to TRBJ2-3; D not resolved. This CDR3 region has 14 residues. From germline, CDR1 is SGHRS and CDR2 YFSETQ. The V end was cut by 0 bases, the J end by 2 bases, with 7 bases between. CDR3 residues: CASSLDRYTDTQYF. The CDR3 nucleotides read TGCGCCAGCAGCTTGGATAGATACACAGATACGCAGTATTTT.

In this sample, this clone turned up a few times. The chain is built from TRBV6-4 and TRBJ1-1, with D uncertain. The CDR3 extends over 13 amino acids. The germline V gene has CDR1 MRHNA and CDR2 SNTAGT. V was pared by 3 bases and J by 0 bases, with 5 bases between. In nucleotides, the CDR3 is TGTGCCAGCAGTGAGGAGATGAACACTGAAGCTTTCTTT. This encodes CASSEEMNTEAFF.

This rearrangement joins TRBV7-2 to TRBJ2-7; the D gene is possibly TRBD2 (6 bases). The V gene's germline CDR1 is SGHTA and CDR2 FQGNSA. The CDR3 loop spans 14 amino acids. The germline V and J ends were trimmed by 6 bases and 3 bases, with 15 bases remaining between them. Here the CDR3 reads CASSHGSPGYEQYF. The CDR3 coding sequence is TGTGCCAGCAGTCACGGGAGCCCGGGCTACGAGCAGTACTTC.

This clone has a single count. The chain links TRBV27 to TRBJ2-1; D perhaps matches TRBD2 (5 bases). Germline V CDR1 and CDR2: MNHEY, SMNVEV (reference sequence). The ends were cut back, 3 bases at V and 5 bases at J, with 14 bases in the middle. The CDR3 runs to 15 residues. The CDR3 here is CASSFEGRVNNEQFF. The CDR3 DNA sequence: TGTGCCAGCAGTTTCGAGGGTAGGGTTAACAATGAGCAGTTCTTC.

The chain employs TRBV11-2 and TRBJ1-2, with 8 bases that match TRBD1. The germline gives CDR1 SGHAT, CDR2 FQNNGV. There are 18 residues in the CDR3. With 5 bases clipped from V and 4 bases from J, the junction kept 18 bases outside the gene matches. CDR3 sequence: CASSRGGQGARVAYGYTF. In nucleotides, the CDR3 is TGTGCCAGCAGCCGAGGGGGGCAGGGGGCGCGCGTGGCCTATGGCTACACCTTC.

Turning to this clone: One end of the junction fails to match germline, which may point to a read error. The chain uses TRBV7-9 and TRBJ1-3; weak D call: TRBD1 (6 bases). CDR1 is SEHNR and CDR2 is FQNEAQ in the germline V gene (reference sequence). There are 12 residues in the CDR3. The CDR3 loop reads CASSPQGSTIYF. DNA of the CDR3: TGTGCCAGCAGCCCACAGGGAAGCACCATATATTTT.

In DNA, the CDR3 is TGTGCCAGCAGCTTGTCTTTAGGAGCGAACACCGGGGAGCTGTTTTTT. Translating it yields CASSLSLGANTGELFF. The chain has TRBV5-4 and TRBJ2-2; no reliable D call. This CDR3 has 16 amino acids. Germline assignment: CDR1 SGHNT and CDR2 YYREEE (reference sequence). The ends were cut back, 1 base at V and 0 bases at J, with 10 bases in the middle.

The chain carries TRBV28 and TRBJ1-3; weak D call: TRBD1 (5 bases). From germline, CDR1 is MDHEN and CDR2 SYDVKM. The CDR3 covers 15 residues. The V and J ends lost 9 bases and 2 bases respectively, with 17 bases between them. The CDR3, as DNA: TGTGCCAGTTCCCCCGGGGGATCCACTGGAAACACCATATATTTT. Protein product: CASSPGGSTGNTIYF.

The chain is built from TRBV6-5 and TRBJ1-1; 8 nucleotides align to TRBD1. This CDR3 has 14 amino acids. Trimming at V came to 2 bases and at J to 8 bases, leaving 7 bases not matched to a gene. CDR1 is MNHEY, CDR2 SVGAGI, per germline. CDR3 sequence reads: CASSYRGQGEEAFF. The CDR3 DNA follows: TGTGCCAGCAGTTACCGCGGACAGGGCGAGGAAGCTTTCTTT.

The CDR3 sequence: CASTFRGEGGDTQYF. The CDR3 coding sequence is TGTGCCAGCACCTTTAGGGGGGAGGGGGGGGATACGCAGTATTTT. The chain carries TRBV28 and TRBJ2-3; weak D call: TRBD2 (7 bases). There are 15 residues in the CDR3. Germline V gene sequence: CDR1 MDHEN, CDR2 SYDVKM. Trimming removed 7 bases at V and 6 bases at J, with 20 bases between.

The CDR3 bases are TGTGCCAGACAGGGGGTATCTTACAATGAGCAGTTCTTC. Translation: CARQGVSYNEQFF. V gene TRBV6-5 combines with J gene TRBJ2-1; TRBD1 matches at 8 bases. Germline V gives CDR1 MNHEY, CDR2 SVGAGI. V trimming: 9 bases; J trimming: 4 bases; junction bases outside the gene matches: 5. This CDR3 comprises 13 residues.

The J gene is TRBJ2-7, the V gene TRBV4-3; the match to TRBD1 covers 9 bases. Trimming removed 4 bases from V and 6 bases from J; junction bases left unmatched: 13. Germline-derived CDR1 and CDR2 are LGHNA and YSLEER. The CDR3 length is 16 residues. CDR3 loop: CASSREGQGGKSEQYF. As DNA, the CDR3 is TGCGCCAGCAGCCGAGAGGGACAGGGTGGAAAAAGCGAGCAGTACTTC.

The J gene is TRBJ1-2, the V gene TRBV7-3, with 8 nucleotides matching TRBD1. CDR1 and CDR2 (germline): SGHTA, FQGTGA. V dropped 3 bases and J dropped 3; count of bases not matched to a gene: 6. There are 15 residues in the CDR3. The CDR3 coding sequence is TGTGCCAGCAGCTTCACAGGGGGGAAGGACTATGGCTACACCTTC. Its translation: CASSFTGGKDYGYTF.